Included here is one TCR beta chain sequence, with context. Assay used: immunoSEQ multiplex PCR; TCRdb lists only in-frame clones, some missing. Of 75,000 to 95,000 clones detected, roughly 95% appear once; the ten largest clones hold 0.35% to 0.45%. This entry comes from a study of technical replicates of blood from several donors. Germline V lookup: CDR1 ENHRY, CDR2 SYGVKD. The CDR3 runs to 23 residues. Losses at the gene ends were 2 bases for V and 4 bases for J; bases not matched to a gene: 23. The TCR comes from a human donor in good health. Material for sequencing was T cells isolated from PBMCs. The genes are TRBV10-3 and TRBJ2-2, with 12 bases identical to TRBD2. The CDR3 DNA is TGTGCCATCAGTGAGGTTAGGACAGCCTTTTTACCGGGACTAGCGGGTCCCACCGGGGAGCTGTTTTTT. It is translated as CAISEVRTAFLPGLAGPTGELFF.